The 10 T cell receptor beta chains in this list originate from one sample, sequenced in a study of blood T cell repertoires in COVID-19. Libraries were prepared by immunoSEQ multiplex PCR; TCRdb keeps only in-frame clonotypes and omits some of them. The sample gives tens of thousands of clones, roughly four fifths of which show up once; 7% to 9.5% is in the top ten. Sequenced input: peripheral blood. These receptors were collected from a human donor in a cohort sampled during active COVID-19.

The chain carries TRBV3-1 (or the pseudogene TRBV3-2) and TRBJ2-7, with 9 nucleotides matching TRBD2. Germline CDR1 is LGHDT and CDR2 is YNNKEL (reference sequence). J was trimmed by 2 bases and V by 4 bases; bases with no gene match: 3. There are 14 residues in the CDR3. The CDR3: CASSRSGGPYEQYF. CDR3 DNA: TGTGCCAGCAGCCGTAGCGGGGGCCCCTACGAGCAGTACTTC.

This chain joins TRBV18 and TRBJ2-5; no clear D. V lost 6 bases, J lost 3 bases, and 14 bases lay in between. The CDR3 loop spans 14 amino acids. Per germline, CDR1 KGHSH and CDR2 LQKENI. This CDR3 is CASSLDGSKETQYF. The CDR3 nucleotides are TGTGCCAGCTCCCTCGATGGCAGTAAAGAGACCCAGTACTTC.

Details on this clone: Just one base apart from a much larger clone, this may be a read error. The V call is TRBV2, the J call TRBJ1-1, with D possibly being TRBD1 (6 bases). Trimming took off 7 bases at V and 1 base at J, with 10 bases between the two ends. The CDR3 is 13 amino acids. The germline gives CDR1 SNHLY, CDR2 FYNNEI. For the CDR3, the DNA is TGTGCCAGCAACCTACAGGGGAACACTGAAGCTTTCTTT. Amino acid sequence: CASNLQGNTEAFF.

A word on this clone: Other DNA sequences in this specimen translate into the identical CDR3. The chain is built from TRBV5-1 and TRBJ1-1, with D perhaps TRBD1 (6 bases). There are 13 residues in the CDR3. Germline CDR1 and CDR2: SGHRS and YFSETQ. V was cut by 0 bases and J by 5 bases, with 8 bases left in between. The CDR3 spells CASSLDRVTEAFF. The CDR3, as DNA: TGCGCCAGCAGCTTGGACAGGGTGACTGAAGCTTTCTTT.

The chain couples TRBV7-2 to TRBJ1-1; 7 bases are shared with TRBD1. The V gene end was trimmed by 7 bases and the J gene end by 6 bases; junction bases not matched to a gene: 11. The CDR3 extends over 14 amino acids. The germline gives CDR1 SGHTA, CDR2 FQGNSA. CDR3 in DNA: TGTGCCAGCACCGTACAAATGACAGGGTCTGAAGCTTTCTTT. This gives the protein CASTVQMTGSEAFF.

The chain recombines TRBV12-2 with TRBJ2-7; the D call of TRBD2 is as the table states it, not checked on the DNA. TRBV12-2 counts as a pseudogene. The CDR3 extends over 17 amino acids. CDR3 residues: CASRLARVTIPTYEQYF. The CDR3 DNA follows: TGTGCAAGTCGCTTAGCGCGGGTGACTATTCCTACCTACGAGCAGTACTTC.

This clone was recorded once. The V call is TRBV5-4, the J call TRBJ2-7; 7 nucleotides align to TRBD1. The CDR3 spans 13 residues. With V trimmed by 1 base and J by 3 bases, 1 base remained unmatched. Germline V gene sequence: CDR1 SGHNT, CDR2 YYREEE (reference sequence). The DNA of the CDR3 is TGTGCCAGCAGCTTGCAGGGGGTCTACGAGCAGTACTTC. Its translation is CASSLQGVYEQYF. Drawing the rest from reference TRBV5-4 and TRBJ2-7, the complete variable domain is ETGVTQSPTHLIKTRGQQVTLRCSSQSGHNTVSWYQQALGQGPQFIFQYYREEENGRGNFPPRFSGLQFPNYSSELNVNALELDDSALYLCASSLQGVYEQYFGPGTRLTVT.

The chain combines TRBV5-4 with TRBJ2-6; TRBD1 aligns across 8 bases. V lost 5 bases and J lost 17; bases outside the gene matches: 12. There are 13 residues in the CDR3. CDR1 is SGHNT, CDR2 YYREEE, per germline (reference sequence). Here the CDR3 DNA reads TGTGCCAGCAGGCACAGTAGGGGGACAGGTGTGACTTTC. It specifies CASRHSRGTGVTF. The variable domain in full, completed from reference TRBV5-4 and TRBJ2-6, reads ETGVTQSPTHLIKTRGQQVTLRCSSQSGHNTVSWYQQALGQGPQFIFQYYREEENGRGNFPPRFSGLQFPNYSSELNVNALELDDSALYLCASRHSRGTGVTFGAGSRLTVL.

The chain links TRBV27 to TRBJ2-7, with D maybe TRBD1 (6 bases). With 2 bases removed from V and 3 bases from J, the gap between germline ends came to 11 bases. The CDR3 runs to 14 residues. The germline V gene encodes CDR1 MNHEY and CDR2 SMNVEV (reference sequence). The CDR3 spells CASSLHGQFYEQYF. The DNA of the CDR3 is TGTGCCAGCAGTTTACACGGACAGTTCTACGAGCAGTACTTC.

CDR3 DNA sequence: TGTGCCAGCAGCCAAGTGCGCCGGGGGGGCATTGAAGCTTTCTTT. This sequence encodes CASSQVRRGGIEAFF. V usage is TRBV3-1 (or the pseudogene TRBV3-2) and J usage is TRBJ1-1, with D maybe TRBD1 (6 bases). With 1 base removed from V and 7 bases from J, the gap between germline ends came to 16 bases. CDR1 and CDR2 (germline): LGHDT, YNNKEL (reference sequence). This CDR3 comprises 15 residues.